Following are 23 T cell receptor beta chains from one sample sequenced in a study of blood T cell repertoires in COVID-19. Only in-frame clones appear in the TCRdb table, and some are missing; sequencing was by immunoSEQ multiplex PCR. The sample holds around 130,000 clones, about 86% seen once. The sequenced sample was PBMCs or T cells enriched from blood (not recorded which). These receptors originate from a man in his forties with acute COVID-19.

CDR3 DNA sequence: TGCGCCAGCAAACCGGGACAGGGGGCAAAGGACGAGCAGTACTTC. Its protein product is CASKPGQGAKDEQYF. The V call is TRBV5-1, the J call TRBJ2-7; 12 bases agree with TRBD1. Per germline, CDR1 SGHRS and CDR2 YFSETQ. The CDR3 totals 15 residues. V lost 6 bases to trimming and J lost 5 bases; unmatched junction nucleotides: 9.

V usage is TRBV27 and J usage is TRBJ2-7; D is unresolved. With 0 bases removed from V and 0 bases from J, the gap between germline ends came to 12 bases. This CDR3 has 16 residues. Per the germline V gene, CDR1 is MNHEY and CDR2 is SMNVEV (reference sequence). The CDR3 protein is CASSLSRRGSSYEQYF. The DNA of the CDR3 is TGTGCCAGCAGTTTATCCCGACGCGGAAGCTCCTACGAGCAGTACTTC.

The CDR3 is CASSSTETGGEAFF. The CDR3 coding sequence is TGTGCCAGCAGCTCTACCGAGACAGGGGGGGAAGCTTTCTTT. The V call is TRBV7-3, the J call TRBJ1-1; 9 nucleotides line up with TRBD1. Trimming removed 4 bases from V and 8 bases from J; junction bases left unmatched: 8. CDR3 size: 14 residues. Germline-derived CDR1 and CDR2 are SGHTA and FQGTGA.

This clone has only one observation. This chain joins TRBV5-4 and TRBJ1-2; 7 bases fit TRBD1. CDR3 length: 16 amino acids. After removal of 1 base from V and 3 bases from J, the junction contained 9 bases not matched to a gene. Germline CDR1 and CDR2: SGHNT and YYREEE (reference sequence). The CDR3 sequence is CASSLLQGEKDYGYTF. The CDR3 DNA sequence: TGTGCCAGCAGCTTGCTGCAGGGGGAGAAGGACTATGGCTACACCTTC.

This chain joins TRBV20-1 and TRBJ2-1; the D gene could be TRBD1 or TRBD2 (6 bases each). CDR1 and CDR2 (germline): DFQATT, SNEGSKA (reference sequence). Trimming cost V 3 bases and J 4 bases, with 16 bases left between them. The CDR3 extends over 15 amino acids. CDR3 amino acids: CSASGGQGQYNEQFF. CDR3 sequence (DNA): TGCAGTGCTAGTGGGGGGCAGGGTCAATACAATGAGCAGTTCTTC.

The CDR3 region has the DNA TGTGCCAGCAGTGATATAGCGGGAGTAGGAGAGCAGTACTTC. It specifies CASSDIAGVGEQYF. V usage is TRBV25-1 and J usage is TRBJ2-7; 9 bases agree with TRBD2. Germline V CDR1 and CDR2: MGHDK, SYGVNS. This CDR3 comprises 14 residues. V lost 3 bases, J lost 7 bases, and 7 bases stayed unmatched.

V usage is TRBV6-5 and J usage is TRBJ2-4; no definite D call. Trimming removed 0 bases at V and 7 bases at J, with 13 bases between. The CDR3 covers 15 residues. Per the germline V gene, CDR1 is MNHEY and CDR2 is SVGAGI. DNA of the CDR3: TGTGCCAGCAGTTACTCGTGGGTTGGAGAGAACATTCAGTACTTC. Amino acids: CASSYSWVGENIQYF.

The rearrangement uses TRBV11-2 and TRBJ2-1; TRBD1 aligns across 11 bases. The CDR3 is made up of 16 amino acids. Germline-derived CDR1 and CDR2 are SGHAT and FQNNGV. The junction had 8 bases not matched to a gene; V was cut back by 5 bases and J by 5 bases. CDR3 sequence (DNA): TGTGCCAGCAGCCCCCGGACAGGGGGCGCCCACAATGAGCAGTTCTTC. Protein: CASSPRTGGAHNEQFF.

The chain is built from TRBV3-1 (or the pseudogene TRBV3-2) and TRBJ2-1; maybe TRBD2 (6 bases). CDR3 length equals 15 residues. The germline V gene has CDR1 LGHDT and CDR2 YNNKEL (reference sequence). Trimming removed 4 bases from V and 7 bases from J, with 17 bases in between. The CDR3 coding sequence is TGTGCCAGCAGCCTCGGGGTACGGGAGACAAATGAGCAGTTCTTC. It yields the protein CASSLGVRETNEQFF.

V is TRBV7-9 and J is TRBJ2-1; the D gene is possibly TRBD2 (6 bases). The CDR3 is made up of 15 amino acids. The germline V gene encodes CDR1 SEHNR and CDR2 FQNEAQ (reference sequence). Trimming left V 5 bases short and J 2 bases short, with 13 bases between. The DNA of the CDR3 is TGTGCCAGCAGCCTCCGCGGGACCCCCTACAATGAGCAGTTCTTC. Translated, it gives CASSLRGTPYNEQFF.

The gene calls are TRBV11-3 and TRBJ2-1; possibly TRBD2 for D (7 bases). CDR1 SGHNT and CDR2 YENEEA come from the germline V gene. Trimming left V 5 bases short and J 4 bases short, with 15 bases between. The CDR3 covers 15 residues. CDR3 sequence: CASSPEGEGYNEQFF. The CDR3 nucleotides read TGTGCCAGCAGCCCCGAGGGGGAGGGTTACAATGAGCAGTTCTTC.

This chain joins TRBV10-3 and TRBJ1-1, with unresolved D. V was cut by 2 bases and J by 1 base, with 20 bases left in between. The CDR3 is made up of 18 amino acids. Germline V gene data show CDR1 as ENHRY and CDR2 as SYGVKD. This CDR3 is CAISEPLTDLRPNTEAFF. CDR3 in DNA: TGTGCCATCAGTGAGCCTCTGACGGACTTACGACCGAACACTGAAGCTTTCTTT.

As DNA, the CDR3 is TGTGCCAGTGCTGCTGACAGGGACACTGAAGCTTTCTTT. As protein: CASAADRDTEAFF. The J gene is TRBJ1-1, the V gene TRBV19; 7 bases fit TRBD1. CDR3 length: 13 residues. V shed 8 bases and J 3 bases; nucleotides not matched to a gene: 6. Germline V gene sequence: CDR1 LNHDA, CDR2 SQIVND (reference sequence).

The chain employs TRBV7-3 and TRBJ2-3, with 8 bases matching TRBD1. The V segment lost 6 bases and the J segment 6 bases; nucleotides outside the gene matches: 5. This CDR3 has 13 amino acids. Per germline, CDR1 SGHTA and CDR2 FQGTGA. This CDR3 reads CASRPRDRDTQYF. CDR3 sequence (DNA): TGTGCCAGCAGACCCCGGGACAGGGATACGCAGTATTTT.

V and J are TRBV30 and TRBJ2-1; 11 bases agree with TRBD2. The germline gives CDR1 GTSNPN, CDR2 SVGIG (reference sequence). V lost 0 bases, J lost 7 bases, and 8 bases stayed unmatched. The CDR3 is 16 amino acids. CDR3 amino acids: CAWSVLIAGGTNEQFF. The CDR3 DNA reads as TGTGCCTGGAGTGTACTAATAGCGGGGGGGACGAATGAGCAGTTCTTC.

The chain combines TRBV5-1 with TRBJ1-1; 7 positions agree with TRBD1. Per germline, CDR1 SGHRS and CDR2 YFSETQ. J was trimmed by 10 bases and V by 2 bases; bases with no gene match: 11. This CDR3 comprises 14 residues. The CDR3 nucleotides are TGCGCCAGCAGCTTCACCGGGACAGTCCTAGGAGCTTTCTTT. It encodes CASSFTGTVLGAFF.

J is TRBJ2-5 and V is TRBV2; TRBD2 matches at 9 bases. CDR1 and CDR2 from the germline V gene are SNHLY and FYNNEI. This CDR3 has 15 residues. V lost 7 bases and J lost 4; bases outside the gene matches: 10. This chain's CDR3 is CASKGLAGEGETQYF. The DNA of the CDR3 is TGTGCCAGCAAGGGGTTAGCGGGAGAGGGAGAGACCCAGTACTTC.

This sequence joins TRBV19 and TRBJ1-5, with 12 nucleotides matching TRBD1. This CDR3 is built from 15 residues. The germline V gene has CDR1 LNHDA and CDR2 SQIVND (reference sequence). Trimming removed 7 bases from V and 6 bases from J; junction bases left unmatched: 7. The CDR3 coding sequence is TGTGCCAGTACGATGGGACAGGGGGCCTTTCAGCCCCAGCATTTT. Translated, it gives CASTMGQGAFQPQHF.

The rearrangement links TRBV19 to TRBJ2-3; 10 bases map to TRBD2. The CDR3 sequence is 16 residues long. The junction had 7 bases not matched to a gene; V was cut back by 4 bases and J by 3 bases. The germline V gene has CDR1 LNHDA and CDR2 SQIVND (reference sequence). This chain's CDR3 is CASSRVAGGGTDTQYF. CDR3 bases: TGTGCCAGTAGTAGGGTAGCGGGGGGAGGAACAGATACGCAGTATTTT.

This CDR3 is CASSTQTRLAGEYEQFF. As DNA, the CDR3 is TGTGCCAGCAGCACCCAAACCCGACTAGCGGGAGAGTATGAGCAGTTCTTC. The chain employs TRBV7-9 and TRBJ2-1; 12 bases are a match to TRBD2. V lost 5 bases and J lost 8; bases outside the gene matches: 13. From germline, CDR1 is SEHNR and CDR2 FQNEAQ (reference sequence). The CDR3 sequence is 17 residues long.

Turning to this clone: Other nucleotide sequences in the sample specify the same CDR3. J is TRBJ1-2 and V is TRBV9; the match to TRBD1 covers 7 bases. The CDR3 contains 15 residues. V was pared by 0 bases and J by 4 bases, with 6 bases of the junction left unmatched. Germline loops: CDR1 SGDLS, CDR2 YYNGEE. The CDR3 protein is CASSVGQGLGYGYTF. CDR3 bases: TGTGCCAGCAGCGTAGGACAGGGCCTGGGCTATGGCTACACCTTC.

The chain is built from TRBV5-4 and TRBJ1-1, with D maybe TRBD1 (6 bases). The germline CDR1 and CDR2 sequences are SGHNT and YYREEE (reference sequence). V shed 3 bases and J shed 6 bases, with 18 bases lying between them. This CDR3 spans 15 amino acids. CDR3 loop: CASSSLRGRGPEAFF. As DNA, the CDR3 is TGTGCCAGCAGCTCCTTAAGGGGCAGGGGACCTGAAGCTTTCTTT.

This chain joins TRBV6-5 and TRBJ2-2; 11 positions agree with TRBD2. The germline V gene encodes CDR1 MNHEY and CDR2 SVGAGI. V was clipped by 2 bases and J by 8 bases; unmatched bases: 1. The CDR3 covers 14 residues. CDR3 sequence: CASSYVAGGGELFF. Here the CDR3 DNA reads TGTGCCAGCAGTTACGTAGCGGGAGGGGGGGAGCTGTTTTTT.